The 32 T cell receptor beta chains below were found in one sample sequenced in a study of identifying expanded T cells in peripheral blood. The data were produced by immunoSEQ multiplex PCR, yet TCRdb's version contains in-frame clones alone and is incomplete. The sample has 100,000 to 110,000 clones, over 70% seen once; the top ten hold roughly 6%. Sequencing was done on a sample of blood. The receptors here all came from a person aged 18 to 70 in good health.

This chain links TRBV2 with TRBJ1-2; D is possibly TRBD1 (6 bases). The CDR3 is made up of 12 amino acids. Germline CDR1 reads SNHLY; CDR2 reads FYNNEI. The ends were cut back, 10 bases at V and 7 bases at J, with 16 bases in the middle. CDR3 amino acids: CATTFAGAGYTF. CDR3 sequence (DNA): TGTGCCACTACCTTTGCGGGGGCTGGCTACACCTTC.

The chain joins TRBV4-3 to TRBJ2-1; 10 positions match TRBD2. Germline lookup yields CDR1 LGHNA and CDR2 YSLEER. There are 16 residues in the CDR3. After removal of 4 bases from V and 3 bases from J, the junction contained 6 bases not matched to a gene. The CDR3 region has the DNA TGCGCCAGCAGCCTGAACCTAGCGGGAGACTACAATGAGCAGTTCTTC. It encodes CASSLNLAGDYNEQFF.

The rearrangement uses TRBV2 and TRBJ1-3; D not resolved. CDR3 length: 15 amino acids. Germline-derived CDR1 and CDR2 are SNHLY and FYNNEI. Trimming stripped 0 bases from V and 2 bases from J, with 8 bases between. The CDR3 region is CASSEATGPGNTIYF. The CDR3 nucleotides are TGTGCCAGCAGTGAAGCGACTGGTCCTGGAAACACCATATATTTT.

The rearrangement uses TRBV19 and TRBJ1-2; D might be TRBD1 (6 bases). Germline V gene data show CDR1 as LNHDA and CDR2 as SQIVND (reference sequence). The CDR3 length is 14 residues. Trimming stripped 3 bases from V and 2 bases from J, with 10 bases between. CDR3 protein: CASSIGGANYGYTF. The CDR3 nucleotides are TGTGCCAGTAGTATTGGGGGCGCGAACTATGGCTACACCTTC.

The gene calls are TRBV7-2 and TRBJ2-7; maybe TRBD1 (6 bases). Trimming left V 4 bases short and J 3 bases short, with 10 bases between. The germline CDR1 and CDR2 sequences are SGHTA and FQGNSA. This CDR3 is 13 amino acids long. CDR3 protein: CASSSRGGYEQYF. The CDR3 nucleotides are TGTGCCAGCAGCTCTAGAGGGGGCTACGAGCAGTACTTC.

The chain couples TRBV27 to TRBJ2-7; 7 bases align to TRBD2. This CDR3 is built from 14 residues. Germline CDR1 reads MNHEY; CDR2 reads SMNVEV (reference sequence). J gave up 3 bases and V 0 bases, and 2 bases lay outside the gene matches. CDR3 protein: CASSLSRGNYEQYF. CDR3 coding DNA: TGTGCCAGCAGTTTATCGCGGGGGAACTACGAGCAGTACTTC.

In DNA, the CDR3 is TGTGCCAGCAGTGCGTATGGGGGGGAGTACTTC. It is translated as CASSAYGGEYF. The gene calls are TRBV6-1 and TRBJ2-7; 7 bases match TRBD2. The CDR3 covers 11 residues. The junction had 5 bases not matched to a gene; V was cut back by 4 bases and J by 11 bases. In germline, CDR1 is MNHNS, CDR2 SASEGT.

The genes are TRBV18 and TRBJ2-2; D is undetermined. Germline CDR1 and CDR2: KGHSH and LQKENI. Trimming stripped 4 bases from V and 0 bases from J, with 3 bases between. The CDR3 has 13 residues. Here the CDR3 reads CASSRTNTGELFF. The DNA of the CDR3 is TGTGCCAGCTCACGAACGAACACCGGGGAGCTGTTTTTT.

The CDR3: CASSITGTSGIARETQYF. The CDR3 coding sequence is TGTGCCAGTAGTATTACCGGGACTAGCGGGATCGCGCGGGAGACCCAGTACTTC. The V gene is TRBV19, the J gene TRBJ2-5; TRBD2 aligns across 13 bases. Trimming took 3 bases from V and 5 from J; bases not matched to a gene: 12. Germline V CDR1 and CDR2: LNHDA, SQIVND (reference sequence). This CDR3 is 18 amino acids long.

This CDR3 reads CASSLSPRTSEETQYF. In DNA, the CDR3 is TGTGCCAGCAGCTTAAGCCCGCGAACTAGCGAAGAGACCCAGTACTTC. The chain carries TRBV7-3 and TRBJ2-5; 7 bases fit TRBD2. The CDR3 covers 16 residues. Looked up from germline, CDR1 is SGHTA and CDR2 is FQGTGA. The ends lost 1 base at V and 3 bases at J; junction bases unmatched: 8.

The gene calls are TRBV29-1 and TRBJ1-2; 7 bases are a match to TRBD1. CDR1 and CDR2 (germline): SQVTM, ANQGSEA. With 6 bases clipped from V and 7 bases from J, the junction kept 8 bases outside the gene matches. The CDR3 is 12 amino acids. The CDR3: CSVRQGPSGYTF. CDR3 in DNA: TGCAGCGTCCGACAGGGCCCGTCTGGCTACACCTTC.

CDR3 sequence (DNA): TGTGCCTGGAGGGGTAGCGGGAGTAGTTACGAGCAGTACTTC. Its translation: CAWRGSGSSYEQYF. The chain carries TRBV30 and TRBJ2-7; 9 nucleotides align to TRBD2. J was trimmed by 4 bases and V by 3 bases; bases with no gene match: 7. The germline V gene has CDR1 GTSNPN and CDR2 SVGIG (reference sequence). The CDR3 contains 14 residues.

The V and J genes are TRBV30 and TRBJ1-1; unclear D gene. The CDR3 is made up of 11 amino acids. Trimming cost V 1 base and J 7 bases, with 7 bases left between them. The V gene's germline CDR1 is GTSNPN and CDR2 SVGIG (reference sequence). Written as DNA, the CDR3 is TGTGCCTGGAGTGGACGGTATGAAGCTTTCTTT. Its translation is CAWSGRYEAFF. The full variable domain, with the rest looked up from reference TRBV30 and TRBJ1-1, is SQTIHQWPATLVQPVGSPLSLECTVEGTSNPNLYWYRQAAGRGLQLLFYSVGIGQISSEVPQNLSASRPQDRQFILSSKKLLLSDSGFYLCAWSGRYEAFFGQGTRLTVV.

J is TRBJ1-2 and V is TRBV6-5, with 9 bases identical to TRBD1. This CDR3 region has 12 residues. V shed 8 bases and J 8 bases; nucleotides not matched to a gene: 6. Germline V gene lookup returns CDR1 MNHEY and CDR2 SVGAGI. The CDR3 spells CASRDRVRGYTF. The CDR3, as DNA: TGTGCCAGCCGGGACAGGGTGAGGGGCTACACCTTC.

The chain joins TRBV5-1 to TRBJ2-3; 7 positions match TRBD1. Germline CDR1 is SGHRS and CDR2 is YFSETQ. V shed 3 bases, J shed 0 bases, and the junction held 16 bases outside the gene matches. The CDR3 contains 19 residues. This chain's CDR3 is CASSYRPGQPETSTDTQYF. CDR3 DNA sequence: TGCGCCAGCAGCTACAGACCGGGACAGCCGGAGACTAGCACAGATACGCAGTATTTT.

In nucleotides, the CDR3 is TGTGCCAGAAGCTTGGGGGCCAGCTTAACTTTTCACAATGAGCAGTTCTTC. As protein: CARSLGASLTFHNEQFF. The J gene is TRBJ2-1, the V gene TRBV5-3; D is ambiguous. TRBV5-3 is an ORF, with its function uncertain. V dropped 0 bases and J dropped 5 bases, with 18 bases sitting between them. This CDR3 region has 17 residues.

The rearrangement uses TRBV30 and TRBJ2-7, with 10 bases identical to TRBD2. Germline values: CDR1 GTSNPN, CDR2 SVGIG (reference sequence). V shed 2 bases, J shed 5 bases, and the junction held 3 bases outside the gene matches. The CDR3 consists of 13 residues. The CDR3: CAWSLAGGDEQYF. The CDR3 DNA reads TGTGCCTGGAGTTTAGCGGGAGGTGACGAGCAGTACTTC.

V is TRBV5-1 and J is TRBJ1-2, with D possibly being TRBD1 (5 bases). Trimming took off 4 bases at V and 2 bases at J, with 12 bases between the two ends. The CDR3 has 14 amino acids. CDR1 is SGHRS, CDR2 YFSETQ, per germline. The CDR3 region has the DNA TGCGCCAGCAGCCTTACTCAGGGCAACTATGGCTACACCTTC. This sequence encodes CASSLTQGNYGYTF.

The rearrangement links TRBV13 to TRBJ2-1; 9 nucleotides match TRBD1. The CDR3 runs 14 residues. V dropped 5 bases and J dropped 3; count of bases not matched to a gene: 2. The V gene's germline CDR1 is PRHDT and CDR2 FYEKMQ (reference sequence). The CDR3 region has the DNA TGTGCCAGCAGCCCGGACAGGGGCTACAATGAGCAGTTCTTC. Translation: CASSPDRGYNEQFF.

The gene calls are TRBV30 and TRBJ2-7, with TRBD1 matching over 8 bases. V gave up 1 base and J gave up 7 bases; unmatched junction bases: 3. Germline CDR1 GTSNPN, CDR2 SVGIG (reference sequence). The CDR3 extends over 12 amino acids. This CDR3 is CAWSGWDREQYF. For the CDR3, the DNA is TGTGCCTGGAGTGGGTGGGACAGGGAGCAGTACTTC.

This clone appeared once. CDR3 in amino acids: CAIPGRRDGEQYF. The CDR3 DNA reads TGTGCCATTCCCGGACGGCGTGATGGCGAGCAGTACTTC. The gene calls are TRBV6-1 and TRBJ2-7; no definite D call. CDR3 length equals 13 residues. Per the germline V gene, CDR1 is MNHNS and CDR2 is SASEGT. The V gene lost 10 bases and the J gene lost 6 bases, with 19 bases spanning the gap.

CDR3 bases: TGTGCCAGCCGCCAGAATAATGAAAAACTGTTTTTT. This codes for CASRQNNEKLFF. The chain uses TRBV2 and TRBJ1-4, with unresolved D. Germline CDR1 is SNHLY and CDR2 is FYNNEI. This CDR3 is 12 amino acids long. Trimming pared 8 bases from V and 4 bases from J, leaving 8 bases between.

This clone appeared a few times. The CDR3 DNA is TGTGCCAGCAGCCTCGAAGAGGCCACTGAAGCTTTCTTT. The encoded protein is CASSLEEATEAFF. This sequence joins TRBV5-8 and TRBJ1-1; D remains unclear. CDR1 SGHTS and CDR2 YDEGEE come from the germline V gene. V was trimmed by 4 bases and J by 4 bases, leaving 11 bases between them. The CDR3 runs 13 residues.

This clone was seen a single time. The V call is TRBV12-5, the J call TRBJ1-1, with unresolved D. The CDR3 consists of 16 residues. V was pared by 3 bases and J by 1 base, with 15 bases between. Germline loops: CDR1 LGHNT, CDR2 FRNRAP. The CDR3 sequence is CASGFVRGGSNTEAFF. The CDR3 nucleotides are TGTGCTAGTGGTTTTGTTCGGGGAGGGTCGAACACTGAAGCTTTCTTT.

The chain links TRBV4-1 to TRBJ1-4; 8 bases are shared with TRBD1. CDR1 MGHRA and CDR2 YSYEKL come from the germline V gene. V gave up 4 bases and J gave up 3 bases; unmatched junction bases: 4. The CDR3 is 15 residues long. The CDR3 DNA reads TGCGCCAGCAGCCCTCCGGACAGGGCTAATGAAAAACTGTTTTTT. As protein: CASSPPDRANEKLFF.

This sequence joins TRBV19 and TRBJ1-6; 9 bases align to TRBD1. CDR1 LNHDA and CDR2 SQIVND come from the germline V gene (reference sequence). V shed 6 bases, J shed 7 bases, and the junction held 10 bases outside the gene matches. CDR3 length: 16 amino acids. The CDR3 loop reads CASRNKAGTGNSPLHF. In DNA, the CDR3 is TGTGCCAGTAGAAATAAGGCCGGGACAGGGAATTCACCCCTCCACTTT.

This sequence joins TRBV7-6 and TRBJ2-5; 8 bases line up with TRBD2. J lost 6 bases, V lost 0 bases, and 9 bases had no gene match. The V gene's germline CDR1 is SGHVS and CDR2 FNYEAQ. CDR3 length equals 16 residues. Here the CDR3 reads CASSLAAGGLGKTQYF. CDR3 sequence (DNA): TGTGCCAGCAGCTTAGCGGCGGGAGGCCTAGGGAAGACCCAGTACTTC.

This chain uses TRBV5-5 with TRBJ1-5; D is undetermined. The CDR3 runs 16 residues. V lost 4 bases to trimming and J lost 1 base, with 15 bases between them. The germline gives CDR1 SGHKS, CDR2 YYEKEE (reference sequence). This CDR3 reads CASSPLGSWSNQPQHF. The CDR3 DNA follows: TGTGCCAGCAGCCCACTAGGGTCGTGGAGCAATCAGCCCCAGCATTTT.

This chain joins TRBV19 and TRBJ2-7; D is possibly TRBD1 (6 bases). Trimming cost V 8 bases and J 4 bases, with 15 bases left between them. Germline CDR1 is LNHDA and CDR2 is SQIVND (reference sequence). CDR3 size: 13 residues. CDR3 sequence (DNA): TGTGCCAGTTCGGGACAACAGGGATACGAGCAGTACTTC. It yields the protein CASSGQQGYEQYF.

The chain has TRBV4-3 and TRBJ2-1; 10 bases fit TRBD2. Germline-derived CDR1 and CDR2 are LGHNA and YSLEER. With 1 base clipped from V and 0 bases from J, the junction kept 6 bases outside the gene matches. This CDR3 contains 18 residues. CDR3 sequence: CASSQVPSGRGSYNEQFF. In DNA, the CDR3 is TGCGCCAGCAGCCAAGTCCCTAGCGGGAGAGGCTCCTACAATGAGCAGTTCTTC.

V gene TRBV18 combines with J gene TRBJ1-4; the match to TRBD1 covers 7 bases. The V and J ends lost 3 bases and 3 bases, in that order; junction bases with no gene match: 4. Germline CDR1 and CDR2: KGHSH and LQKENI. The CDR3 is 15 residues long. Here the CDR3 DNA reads TGTGCCAGCTCACCCTCGCAGGGGGCTAATGAAAAACTGTTTTTT. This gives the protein CASSPSQGANEKLFF.

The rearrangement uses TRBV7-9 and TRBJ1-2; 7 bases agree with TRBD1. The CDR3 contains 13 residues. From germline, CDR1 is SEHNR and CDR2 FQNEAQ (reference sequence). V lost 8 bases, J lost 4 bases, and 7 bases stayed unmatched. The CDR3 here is CASGMTGTYGYTF. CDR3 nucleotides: TGTGCCAGCGGTATGACAGGGACCTATGGCTACACCTTC.